These 23 T cell receptor beta chains came from one sample sequenced in a study of T cell responses to AZD1222 COVID-19 vaccine. Produced via immunoSEQ multiplex PCR; TCRdb's table is partial and in-frame only. The sample yields about 150,000 clones, 75% to 90% seen once. Sample: peripheral blood, taken after recovery from COVID-19. The receptors originated from an adult who had recovered from COVID-19.

This chain links TRBV4-3 with TRBJ1-5, with D hard to call. V dropped 0 bases and J dropped 8 bases, with 8 bases sitting between them. Germline CDR1 and CDR2: LGHNA and YSLEER. CDR3 length equals 13 residues. The CDR3 DNA sequence: TGCGCCAGCAGCCAAGAGAGGGAGGAGCCCCAGCATTTT. Its translation: CASSQEREEPQHF.

The CDR3 nucleotides are TGTGCCACCAGTGAGCTAGCAGGGACCGGGGAGCTGTTTTTT. Its translation is CATSELAGTGELFF. The chain recombines TRBV24-1 with TRBJ2-2; possibly TRBD1 or TRBD2 for D (5 bases each). V was trimmed by 4 bases and J by 5 bases, leaving 10 bases between them. Germline-derived CDR1 and CDR2 are KGHDR and SFDVKD. This CDR3 comprises 14 residues.

This clone was seen only once. This sequence joins TRBV28 and TRBJ1-5, with a possible D match to TRBD1 (5 bases). Germline lookup yields CDR1 MDHEN and CDR2 SYDVKM. The CDR3 is 15 residues long. Trimming shortened V by 6 bases and J by 4 bases, and 16 bases separated the two germline ends. The CDR3 sequence: CASRDAGTYNQPQHF. The CDR3 DNA reads TGTGCCAGCAGGGACGCCGGGACGTATAATCAGCCCCAGCATTTT.

This rearrangement joins TRBV28 to TRBJ1-4; the D gene is possibly TRBD1 (6 bases). V was cut by 6 bases and J by 4 bases, with 12 bases left in between. CDR1 and CDR2 from the germline V gene are MDHEN and SYDVKM. The CDR3 runs to 14 residues. The CDR3 sequence: CASSPQGLNEKLFF. The CDR3 DNA reads as TGTGCCAGCAGCCCACAGGGCCTTAATGAAAAACTGTTTTTT.

The chain combines TRBV7-9 with TRBJ2-7, with 8 bases matching TRBD1. The CDR3 is 14 amino acids. V trimming: 3 bases; J trimming: 2 bases; junction bases outside the gene matches: 3. The V gene's germline CDR1 is SEHNR and CDR2 FQNEAQ (reference sequence). Here the CDR3 DNA reads TGTGCCAGCAGCTTCTCACAGGGGGCCTACGAGCAGTACTTC. Protein: CASSFSQGAYEQYF.

The chain links TRBV2 to TRBJ1-4, with D maybe TRBD1 (5 bases). Trimming cost V 8 bases and J 2 bases, with 9 bases left between them. The CDR3 has 13 residues. Germline CDR1 is SNHLY and CDR2 is FYNNEI. CDR3 sequence reads: CASGGWTNEKLFF. The CDR3 nucleotides read TGTGCCAGCGGGGGGTGGACTAATGAAAAACTGTTTTTT.

V is TRBV27 and J is TRBJ2-5; D unresolved. Trimming took off 3 bases at V and 1 base at J, with 9 bases between the two ends. CDR1 is MNHEY and CDR2 is SMNVEV in the germline V gene (reference sequence). This CDR3 comprises 14 residues. The CDR3 region is CASSFLAAQETQYF. CDR3 DNA: TGTGCCAGCAGTTTCCTGGCGGCCCAAGAGACCCAGTACTTC.

This clone showed up just once. The chain combines TRBV27 with TRBJ1-4; 7 nucleotides align to TRBD1. Unmatched junction bases numbered 2, after V lost 5 bases and J lost 8 bases. CDR1 and CDR2 (germline): MNHEY, SMNVEV (reference sequence). This CDR3 region has 12 residues. CDR3: CASSTTGEKLFF. Written as DNA, the CDR3 is TGTGCCAGCAGTACGACAGGGGAAAAACTGTTTTTT. Using reference TRBV27 and TRBJ1-4 for the parts outside the CDR3, the full variable domain is EAQVTQNPRYLITVTGKKLTVTCSQNMNHEYMSWYRQDPGLGLRQIYYSMNVEVTDKGDVPEGYKVSRKEKRNFPLILESPSPNQTSLYFCASSTTGEKLFFGSGTQLSVL.

This chain links TRBV5-4 with TRBJ1-2; 10 bases match TRBD1. Losses at the gene ends were 5 bases for V and 8 bases for J; bases not matched to a gene: 12. The germline V gene has CDR1 SGHNT and CDR2 YYREEE (reference sequence). This CDR3 is built from 15 residues. As DNA, the CDR3 is TGTGCCAGCAGTATAAATTTCGGGACAGGGGAAGGCTACACCTTC. This codes for CASSINFGTGEGYTF.

The V call is TRBV6-5, the J call TRBJ2-3, with TRBD2 as a possible D gene (5 bases). Germline V gene lookup returns CDR1 MNHEY and CDR2 SVGAGI. This CDR3 is built from 13 residues. Trimming cost V 8 bases and J 2 bases, with 11 bases left between them. In DNA form, the CDR3 reads TGTGCCAGCTCCAGAGGGTCCACAGATACGCAGTATTTT. This translates into CASSRGSTDTQYF.

The chain has TRBV7-2 and TRBJ2-6; D gene ambiguous. CDR1 is SGHTA, CDR2 FQGNSA, per germline. V was cut by 1 base and J by 1 base, with 5 bases left in between. This CDR3 contains 15 residues. CDR3 sequence: CASSLGGSGANVLTF. CDR3 in DNA: TGTGCCAGCAGCTTAGGGGGTTCTGGGGCCAACGTCCTGACTTTC. The full variable domain, in which reference TRBV7-2 and TRBJ2-6 provide the parts outside the CDR3, is GAGVSQSPSNKVTEKGKDVELRCDPISGHTALYWYRQSLGQGLEFLIYFQGNSAPDKSGLPSDRFSAERTGGSVSTLTIQRTQQEDSAVYLCASSLGGSGANVLTFGAGSRLTVL.

V is TRBV28 and J is TRBJ1-1; 11 bases agree with TRBD1. V gave up 6 bases and J gave up 6 bases; unmatched junction bases: 12. The CDR3 has 16 amino acids. Germline lookup yields CDR1 MDHEN and CDR2 SYDVKM. The CDR3 loop reads CASRFGQGAGKAEAFF. CDR3 bases: TGTGCCAGCAGATTTGGACAGGGGGCAGGAAAAGCTGAAGCTTTCTTT.

The chain joins TRBV5-1 to TRBJ2-3, with D hard to call. The germline V gene has CDR1 SGHRS and CDR2 YFSETQ. V lost 0 bases to trimming and J lost 6 bases, with 11 bases between them. CDR3 size: 14 residues. The CDR3 region is CASSLVPMGDTQYF. DNA for the CDR3: TGCGCCAGCAGCTTGGTACCTATGGGGGATACGCAGTATTTT.

The V and J genes are TRBV27 and TRBJ1-1; no clear D. Germline V gene data show CDR1 as MNHEY and CDR2 as SMNVEV (reference sequence). The V end lost 3 bases, the J end lost 1 base, and 6 bases lay between the germline ends. The CDR3 is 13 amino acids. The CDR3 coding sequence is TGTGCCAGCAGTTTGGCAGAGAACACTGAAGCTTTCTTT. Its protein product is CASSLAENTEAFF.

The chain recombines TRBV24-1 with TRBJ1-4; D gene unclear. Between the trimmed V and J ends, which lost 2 bases and 0 bases, there was a span of 12 bases. CDR3 size: 17 residues. CDR1 is KGHDR and CDR2 is SFDVKD in the germline V gene. The CDR3 protein is CATSDSFRGATNEKLFF. For the CDR3, the DNA is TGTGCCACCAGTGATTCATTCCGGGGAGCAACTAATGAAAAACTGTTTTTT.

This clone was recorded once. The chain uses TRBV29-1 and TRBJ2-3, with a tentative D call TRBD1 (6 bases). The CDR3 contains 14 residues. Germline-derived CDR1 and CDR2 are SQVTM and ANQGSEA. Between the trimmed V and J ends, which lost 6 bases and 2 bases, there was a span of 15 bases. The CDR3 nucleotides read TGCAGCGTGGGGTGGGGGCTCCCCACAGATACGCAGTATTTT. Translating gives CSVGWGLPTDTQYF.

The chain couples TRBV27 to TRBJ2-7; 8 bases are shared with TRBD1. J gave up 0 bases and V 6 bases, and 4 bases lay outside the gene matches. This CDR3 region has 14 residues. Germline V gene sequence: CDR1 MNHEY, CDR2 SMNVEV (reference sequence). The CDR3 reads CASSPGGFSYEQYF. The CDR3 DNA is TGTGCCAGCAGCCCAGGGGGCTTCTCCTACGAGCAGTACTTC.

V is TRBV7-2 and J is TRBJ1-2, with a possible D match to TRBD1 (5 bases). This CDR3 comprises 14 residues. The V gene lost 2 bases and the J gene lost 0 bases, with 7 bases spanning the gap. Germline V lookup: CDR1 SGHTA, CDR2 FQGNSA. CDR3 amino acids: CASSLKGANYGYTF. The CDR3 DNA is TGTGCCAGCAGCTTAAAAGGGGCTAACTATGGCTACACCTTC. The full variable domain, completed using reference TRBV7-2 and TRBJ1-2, is GAGVSQSPSNKVTEKGKDVELRCDPISGHTALYWYRQSLGQGLEFLIYFQGNSAPDKSGLPSDRFSAERTGGSVSTLTIQRTQQEDSAVYLCASSLKGANYGYTFGSGTRLTVV.

The V and J genes are TRBV21-1 and TRBJ1-2. TRBV21-1 is listed as a pseudogene. The CDR3 consists of 15 residues. The CDR3 sequence: CASSTYIALNYGYTF. CDR3 nucleotide sequence: TGTGCCAGCAGCACCTACATAGCTCTGAACTATGGCTACACCTTC.

The gene calls are TRBV7-3 and TRBJ2-1; no clear D gene. V lost 1 base and J 7 bases, leaving 5 bases between the germline ends. This CDR3 has 12 residues. The germline gives CDR1 SGHTA, CDR2 FQGTGA. The CDR3 spells CASSLMSNEQFF. DNA of the CDR3: TGTGCCAGCAGCTTAATGTCGAATGAGCAGTTCTTC.

The rearrangement joins TRBV6-2 or TRBV6-3 to TRBJ1-2, with 7 bases lining up with TRBD1. Germline lookup yields CDR1 MNHEY and CDR2 SVGEGT. The CDR3 is made up of 14 amino acids. V was pared by 6 bases and J by 4 bases, with 8 bases of the junction left unmatched. The DNA for the CDR3 is TGTGCCAGCAGCACTACGGGACAGTTCTATGGCTACACCTTC. Translating gives CASSTTGQFYGYTF.

This chain joins TRBV27 and TRBJ1-2; D perhaps matches TRBD1 (5 bases). This CDR3 is built from 14 residues. V lost 1 base to trimming and J lost 7 bases, with 13 bases between them. The germline V gene has CDR1 MNHEY and CDR2 SMNVEV (reference sequence). CDR3 bases: TGTGCCAGCAGTTTATGGGGACGCGGTTCTGGCTACACCTTC. Translation: CASSLWGRGSGYTF.

This CDR3 is CASSPRIGGQETQYF. Here the CDR3 DNA reads TGTGCCAGCAGCCCCCGTATCGGGGGCCAAGAGACCCAGTACTTC. This sequence joins TRBV5-6 and TRBJ2-5, with D perhaps matching TRBD2 (6 bases). In germline, CDR1 is SGHDT, CDR2 YYEEEE. V lost 4 bases, J lost 1 base, and 14 bases lay in between. The CDR3 loop spans 15 amino acids.